This T cell receptor beta chain is drawn from a study of cytomegalovirus exposure and HLA in healthy donors. Study-level results: Association of a missense DCLRE1C variant with TCR beta V- and J-gene trimming was reported in a later analysis. Later work associated over 15,000 TCR beta sequences with HLA alleles at 0.05 false discovery rate. According to the study, 160 or so TCR beta chains were cytomegalovirus-associated.

Turning to this clone: What it binds is not known.

Primers: 60 Vbeta forward and 13 Jbeta reverse. Clones were sequenced by immunoSEQ multiplex PCR, and TCRdb holds only the in-frame ones, with some missing. The table lists 120,000 or so clones, more than 60% of them singletons. Participants comprised healthy donors of bone marrow. The J segment lost 9 bases and the V segment lost 0 bases, leaving 7 bases of the junction unmatched. The CDR3 consists of 15 residues. The germline V gene encodes CDR1 SGHRS and CDR2 YFSETQ. Sequenced material: PBMCs. The receptor comes from a woman in her thirties or forties in good health and CMV-seropositive. V is TRBV5-1 and J is TRBJ2-1, with 9 bases identical to TRBD1. Here the CDR3 reads CASSLGTGALTEQFF. The CDR3 region has the DNA TGCGCCAGCAGCTTGGGGACAGGGGCGCTAACTGAGCAGTTCTTC.